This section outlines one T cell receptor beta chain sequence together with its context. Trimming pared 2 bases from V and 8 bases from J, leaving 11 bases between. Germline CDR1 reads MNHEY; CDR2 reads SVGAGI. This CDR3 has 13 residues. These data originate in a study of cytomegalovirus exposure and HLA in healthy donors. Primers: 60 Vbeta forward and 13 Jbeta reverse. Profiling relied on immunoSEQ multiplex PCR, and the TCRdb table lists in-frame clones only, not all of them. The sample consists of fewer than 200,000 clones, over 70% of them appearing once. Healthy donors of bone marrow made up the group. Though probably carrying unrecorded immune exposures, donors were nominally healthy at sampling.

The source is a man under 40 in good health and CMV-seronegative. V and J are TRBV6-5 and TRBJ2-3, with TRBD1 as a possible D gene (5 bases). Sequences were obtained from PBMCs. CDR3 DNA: TGTGCCAGCAGTTACAAATTAAGGGGTACGCAGTATTTT. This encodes CASSYKLRGTQYF.